This T cell receptor (beta chain) stems from a study of T cell changes during pregnancy in multiple sclerosis. Assay used: immunoSEQ multiplex PCR; TCRdb lists only in-frame clones, some missing. The profile shows 45,000 to 60,000 clones, 93% of them singletons. The CDR3 consists of 13 residues. V was clipped by 3 bases and J by 9 bases; unmatched bases: 7. From germline, CDR1 is SQVTM and CDR2 ANQGSEA. This specimen consisted of peripheral blood, obtained in the second trimester of pregnancy. V gene TRBV29-1 combines with J gene TRBJ2-1, with 8 bases aligning to TRBD1. The receptor's source is a female donor with multiple sclerosis, enrolled in a pregnancy study. The CDR3 coding sequence is TGCAGCGTTGACCCGACAGGGGCGGGTGAGCAGTTCTTC. It is translated as CSVDPTGAGEQFF.